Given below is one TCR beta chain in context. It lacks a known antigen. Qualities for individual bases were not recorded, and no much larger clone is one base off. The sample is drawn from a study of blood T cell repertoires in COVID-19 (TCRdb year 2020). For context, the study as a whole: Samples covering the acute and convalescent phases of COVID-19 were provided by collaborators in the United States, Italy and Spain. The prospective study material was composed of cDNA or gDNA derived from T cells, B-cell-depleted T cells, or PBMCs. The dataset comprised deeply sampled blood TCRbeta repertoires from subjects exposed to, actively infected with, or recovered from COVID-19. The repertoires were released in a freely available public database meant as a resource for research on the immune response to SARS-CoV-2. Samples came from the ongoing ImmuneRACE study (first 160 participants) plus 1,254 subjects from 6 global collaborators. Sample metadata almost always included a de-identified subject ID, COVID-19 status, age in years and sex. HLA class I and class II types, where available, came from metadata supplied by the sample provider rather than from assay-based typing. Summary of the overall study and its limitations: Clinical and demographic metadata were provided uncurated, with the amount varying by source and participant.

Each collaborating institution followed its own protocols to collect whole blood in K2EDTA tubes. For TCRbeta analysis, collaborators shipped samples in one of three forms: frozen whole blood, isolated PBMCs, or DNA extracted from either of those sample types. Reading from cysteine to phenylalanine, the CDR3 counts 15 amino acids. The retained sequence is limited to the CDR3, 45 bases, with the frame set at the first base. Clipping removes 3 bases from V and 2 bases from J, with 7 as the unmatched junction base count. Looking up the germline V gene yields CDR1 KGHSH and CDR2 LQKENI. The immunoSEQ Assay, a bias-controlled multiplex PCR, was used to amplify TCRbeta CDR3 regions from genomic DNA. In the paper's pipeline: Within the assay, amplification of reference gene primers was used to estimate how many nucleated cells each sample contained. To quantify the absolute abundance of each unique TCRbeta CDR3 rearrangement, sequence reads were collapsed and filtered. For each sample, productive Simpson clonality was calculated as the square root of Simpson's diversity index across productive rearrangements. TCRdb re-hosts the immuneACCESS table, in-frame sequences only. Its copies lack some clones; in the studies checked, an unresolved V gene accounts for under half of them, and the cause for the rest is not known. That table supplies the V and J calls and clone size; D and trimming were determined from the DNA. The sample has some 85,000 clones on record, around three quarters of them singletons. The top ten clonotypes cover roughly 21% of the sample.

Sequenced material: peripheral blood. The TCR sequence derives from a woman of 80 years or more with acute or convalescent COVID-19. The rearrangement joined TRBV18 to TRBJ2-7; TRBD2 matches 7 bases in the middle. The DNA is TGTGCCAGCTCACCTAGGTCGGGGACTACCTACGAGCAGTACTTC. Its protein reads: CASSPRSGTTYEQYF.